This TCR beta chain came from a study of blood T cell repertoires in COVID-19. Study information: The origin of the acute and convalescent COVID-19 samples was the United States, Italy and Spain.

Sequencing used immunoSEQ multiplex PCR; TCRdb keeps in-frame clones, though not all of them. The sample shows roughly 120,000 clones, roughly 80% of them seen only once. CDR3 length equals 12 residues. The V end was cut by 1 base, the J end by 6 bases, with 9 bases between. Germline CDR1 reads SQVTM; CDR2 reads ANQGSEA. This clone was observed a handful of times. This receptor was taken from a man between 70 and 80 years old with acute or convalescent COVID-19. The specimen sequenced was peripheral blood. The chain joins TRBV29-1 to TRBJ1-1; D gene ambiguous. As DNA, the CDR3 is TGCAGCGTTGAAGTCCGAAGAGCTGAAGCTTTCTTT. Encoded protein: CSVEVRRAEAFF. The variable domain in full, completed from reference TRBV29-1 and TRBJ1-1, reads SAVISQKPSRDICQRGTSLTIQCQVDSQVTMMFWYRQQPGQSLTLIATANQGSEATYESGFVIDKFPISRPNLTFSTLTVSNMSPEDSSIYLCSVEVRRAEAFFGQGTRLTVV.